The 29 T cell receptor beta chains in this list originate from one sample, sequenced in a study of CD8 T cells in Susac syndrome. Random hexamers were used to reverse transcribe an amount of roughly 0.45 to 1 ug RNA. TCRdb processed the immunoSEQ multiplex PCR reads anew with MiXCR; each CDR3 protein has one entry. The sample lists about 210,000 distinct CDR3 sequences, roughly 96% occurring once. Material for sequencing was CD4+ T cells from PBMCs. Every receptor here comes from a human donor in good health.

This clonotype has just one count. The chain recombines TRBV20-1 with TRBJ1-2, with 9 bases lining up with TRBD1. Germline-derived CDR1 and CDR2 are DFQATT and SNEGSKA (reference sequence). CDR3 size: 14 residues. The junction had 8 bases not matched to a gene; V was cut back by 2 bases and J by 7 bases. The DNA for the CDR3 is TGCAGTGCTAGACTTATACAGGGGGCGTTTGGCTACACCTTC. Translating it yields CSARLIQGAFGYTF.

The chain is built from TRBV12-3 or TRBV12-4 and TRBJ2-5; 7 nucleotides line up with TRBD1. The J segment lost 5 bases and the V segment lost 5 bases, leaving 14 bases of the junction unmatched. The CDR3 totals 16 residues. CDR3 DNA: TGTGCCAGCAGTACCTACAGGGGCGCTTACAAGGAGACCCAGTACTTC. Amino acids: CASSTYRGAYKETQYF.

This chain connects TRBV15 to TRBJ2-5, with unresolved D. V was cut by 1 base and J by 5 bases, with 5 bases left in between. Looked up from germline, CDR1 is LNHNV and CDR2 is YYDKDF (reference sequence). The CDR3 consists of 12 residues. CDR3 bases: TGTGCCACCAGCAGAGTCGGGGAGACCCAGTACTTC. Translation: CATSRVGETQYF. The whole variable domain, filled in from reference TRBV15 and TRBJ2-5, reads DAMVIQNPRYQVTQFGKPVTLSCSQTLNHNVMYWYQQKSSQAPKLLFHYYDKDFNNEADTPDNFQSRRPNTSFCFLDIRSPGLGDTAMYLCATSRVGETQYFGPGTRLLVL.

V usage is TRBV29-1 and J usage is TRBJ2-5; D might be TRBD1 (5 bases). V was cut by 7 bases and J by 2 bases, with 11 bases left in between. This CDR3 comprises 12 residues. Germline V gene sequence: CDR1 SQVTM, CDR2 ANQGSEA. The CDR3 protein is CSGVQEQETQYF. CDR3 DNA sequence: TGCAGCGGGGTACAGGAACAAGAGACCCAGTACTTC. The full variable domain, in which reference TRBV29-1 and TRBJ2-5 provide the parts outside the CDR3, is SAVISQKPSRDICQRGTSLTIQCQVDSQVTMMFWYRQQPGQSLTLIATANQGSEATYESGFVIDKFPISRPNLTFSTLTVSNMSPEDSSIYLCSGVQEQETQYFGPGTRLLVL.

The chain recombines TRBV19 with TRBJ1-4; no reliable D call. The CDR3 contains 17 residues. Deletions cut 0 bases from V and 7 bases from J, with 18 bases between. Germline CDR1 reads LNHDA; CDR2 reads SQIVND (reference sequence). The DNA of the CDR3 is TGTGCCAGTAGTATAGATCCGAGGGAGAGAACCCCTGAAAAACTGTTTTTT. It encodes CASSIDPRERTPEKLFF.

The chain combines TRBV3-1 with TRBJ1-2; D ambiguous. From germline, CDR1 is LGHDT and CDR2 YNNKEL (reference sequence). CDR3 length equals 14 residues. The V end lost 3 bases, the J end lost 4 bases, and 12 bases lay between the germline ends. In DNA, the CDR3 is TGTGCCAGCAGCCAGCGGGGAATTGGCTATGGCTACACCTTC. Its translation: CASSQRGIGYGYTF.

The J gene is TRBJ2-3, the V gene TRBV20-1, with D maybe TRBD2 (6 bases). This CDR3 has 17 residues. V was trimmed by 0 bases and J by 0 bases, leaving 16 bases between them. The germline CDR1 and CDR2 sequences are DFQATT and SNEGSKA (reference sequence). CDR3 coding DNA: TGCAGTGCTAGAGAACGGGCGGGGCGGATAAGCACAGATACGCAGTATTTT. Protein sequence: CSARERAGRISTDTQYF.

The gene calls are TRBV12-3 or TRBV12-4 and TRBJ1-5; no definite D call. V was shortened by 5 bases and J by 1 base, with 9 bases between the two germline ends. The length of the CDR3 is 14 residues. In DNA form, the CDR3 reads TGTGCCAGCAGTACGTATCTGAGCAATCAGCCCCAGCATTTT. Its protein product is CASSTYLSNQPQHF.

The CDR3 nucleotides read TGTGCCAGCAGTCAGGGGATCGAGCAGTTCTTC. Translation gives CASSQGIEQFF. The gene calls are TRBV12-3 or TRBV12-4 and TRBJ2-1; weak D call: TRBD1 (6 bases). The V and J ends lost 5 bases and 10 bases respectively, with 9 bases between them. This CDR3 comprises 11 residues.

The rearrangement links TRBV6-2 or TRBV6-3 to TRBJ2-7; no clear D. Per germline, CDR1 MNHEY and CDR2 SVGEGT. This CDR3 region has 13 residues. The germline V and J ends were trimmed by 8 bases and 3 bases, with 14 bases remaining between them. This CDR3 reads CASERQVGYEQYF. The CDR3 DNA reads TGTGCCAGCGAGAGACAAGTAGGCTACGAGCAGTACTTC.

The chain employs TRBV29-1 and TRBJ2-1; TRBD2 matches at 12 bases. The junction had 9 bases not matched to a gene; V was cut back by 7 bases and J by 8 bases. Per germline, CDR1 SQVTM and CDR2 ANQGSEA. CDR3 size: 14 residues. The CDR3 here is CSAPTSGSVHEQFF. For the CDR3, the DNA is TGCAGCGCCCCGACTAGCGGGAGTGTCCATGAGCAGTTCTTC.

The chain joins TRBV12-3 or TRBV12-4 to TRBJ1-1; D is undetermined. This CDR3 has 13 residues. The ends were cut back, 0 bases at V and 7 bases at J, with 9 bases in the middle. CDR3 region: CASSLARKYEAFF. The CDR3 region has the DNA TGTGCCAGCAGTTTAGCGCGAAAGTATGAAGCTTTCTTT.

CDR3 sequence: CASRQDKNIQYF. CDR3 in DNA: TGTGCCAGCAGACAGGACAAAAACATTCAGTACTTC. The chain has TRBV2 and TRBJ2-4; weak D call: TRBD1 (5 bases). CDR1 is SNHLY, CDR2 FYNNEI, per germline. The CDR3 is 12 residues long. V lost 6 bases, J lost 3 bases, and 6 bases lay in between.

The chain couples TRBV20-1 to TRBJ2-5; 12 bases are a match to TRBD2. Germline assignment: CDR1 DFQATT and CDR2 SNEGSKA (reference sequence). Trimming cost V 3 bases and J 2 bases; bases outside gene matches: 4. The CDR3 is made up of 15 amino acids. The CDR3 loop is CSASDLAGGQETQYF. CDR3 sequence (DNA): TGCAGTGCTAGTGACCTAGCGGGAGGGCAAGAGACCCAGTACTTC.

The chain is built from TRBV29-1 and TRBJ1-1; a possible D gene is TRBD1 (6 bases). V was trimmed by 4 bases and J by 1 base, leaving 10 bases between them. The CDR3 totals 13 residues. The germline CDR1 and CDR2 sequences are SQVTM and ANQGSEA. In DNA form, the CDR3 reads TGCAGCGTTGTAACAGGGCAGAACACTGAAGCTTTCTTT. Amino acids: CSVVTGQNTEAFF. Using reference TRBV29-1 and TRBJ1-1 for the parts outside the CDR3, the full variable domain is SAVISQKPSRDICQRGTSLTIQCQVDSQVTMMFWYRQQPGQSLTLIATANQGSEATYESGFVIDKFPISRPNLTFSTLTVSNMSPEDSSIYLCSVVTGQNTEAFFGQGTRLTVV.

This clonotype was detected only once. The rearrangement uses TRBV11-3 and TRBJ2-1; perhaps TRBD2 as D (5 bases). Germline CDR1 reads SGHNT; CDR2 reads YENEEA. The germline V and J ends were trimmed by 1 base and 5 bases, with 9 bases remaining between them. CDR3 size: 14 residues. CDR3 protein: CASSLVASNNEQFF. CDR3 coding DNA: TGTGCCAGCAGCTTAGTAGCGAGCAACAATGAGCAGTTCTTC.

The rearrangement links TRBV3-1 to TRBJ1-3; the D gene is possibly TRBD1 (5 bases). The V gene's germline CDR1 is LGHDT and CDR2 YNNKEL (reference sequence). The CDR3 is made up of 14 amino acids. Trimming took 2 bases from V and 3 from J, leaving 8 bases between them. The CDR3 here is CASSQTRVGNTIYF. CDR3 nucleotides: TGTGCCAGCAGCCAAACCAGGGTTGGAAACACCATATATTTT.

V and J are TRBV29-1 and TRBJ1-5; D gene uncertain. From germline, CDR1 is SQVTM and CDR2 ANQGSEA. Trimming took 7 bases from V and 11 from J, leaving 15 bases between them. The CDR3 is made up of 11 amino acids. The CDR3 DNA reads as TGCAGCGCGAATACGGATCTCTCCCAGCATTTT. It specifies CSANTDLSQHF. Full variable domain (outside the CDR3, taken from reference TRBV29-1 and TRBJ1-5): SAVISQKPSRDICQRGTSLTIQCQVDSQVTMMFWYRQQPGQSLTLIATANQGSEATYESGFVIDKFPISRPNLTFSTLTVSNMSPEDSSIYLCSANTDLSQHFGDGTRLSIL.

This clonotype was detected only once. The chain is built from TRBV15 and TRBJ1-5; D possibly corresponds to TRBD1 (5 bases). V lost 5 bases and J 5 bases, leaving 7 bases between the germline ends. Germline loops: CDR1 LNHNV, CDR2 YYDKDF (reference sequence). The CDR3 sequence is 12 residues long. CDR3 residues: CATSPGHQPQHF. CDR3 bases: TGTGCCACCAGCCCAGGGCATCAGCCCCAGCATTTT.

V is TRBV3-1 and J is TRBJ1-1; D gene unclear. The V gene lost 4 bases and the J gene lost 10 bases, with 13 bases spanning the gap. Germline V gene data show CDR1 as LGHDT and CDR2 as YNNKEL (reference sequence). The CDR3 covers 12 residues. The CDR3 reads CASSPETSRAFF. Written as DNA, the CDR3 is TGTGCCAGCAGCCCAGAGACAAGTAGAGCTTTCTTT.

The gene calls are TRBV15 and TRBJ2-3, with D possibly TRBD2 on 6 matching bases. Germline values: CDR1 LNHNV, CDR2 YYDKDF (reference sequence). The CDR3 sequence is 15 residues long. The germline V and J ends were trimmed by 5 bases and 0 bases, with 12 bases remaining between them. The CDR3 spells CATSSGLPSTDTQYF. CDR3 in DNA: TGTGCCACCAGCTCGGGACTCCCTAGCACAGATACGCAGTATTTT.

This clonotype was detected once. The V gene is TRBV3-1, the J gene TRBJ2-5, with 11 bases fitting TRBD2. Germline values: CDR1 LGHDT, CDR2 YNNKEL (reference sequence). Germline trimming cut 2 bases from V and 6 bases from J; bases unmatched to any gene: 2. This CDR3 region has 14 residues. CDR3 region: CASSQTSGRQTQYF. The DNA of the CDR3 is TGTGCCAGCAGCCAAACTAGCGGGAGACAGACCCAGTACTTC.

The chain carries TRBV24-1 and TRBJ2-2; the D call may be TRBD1 or TRBD2 (6 bases each). V was trimmed by 4 bases and J by 0 bases, leaving 20 bases between them. Looked up from germline, CDR1 is KGHDR and CDR2 is SFDVKD. This CDR3 is 19 amino acids long. The CDR3 DNA is TGTGCCACCAGTGACCTGGGGGCGGGACCCTGGACGAACACCGGGGAGCTGTTTTTT. Its protein is CATSDLGAGPWTNTGELFF.

This chain links TRBV2 with TRBJ2-5, with D perhaps TRBD1 or TRBD2 (5 bases each). The CDR3 extends over 13 amino acids. In germline, CDR1 is SNHLY, CDR2 FYNNEI. The germline V and J ends were trimmed by 7 bases and 2 bases, with 11 bases remaining between them. Here the CDR3 DNA reads TGTGCCAGCACCAGGGAGAATCAAGAGACCCAGTACTTC. It encodes CASTRENQETQYF.

V is TRBV20-1 and J is TRBJ2-3; TRBD1 matches 7 bases. The V gene end was trimmed by 6 bases and the J gene end by 3 bases; junction bases not matched to a gene: 18. Germline CDR1 is DFQATT and CDR2 is SNEGSKA (reference sequence). There are 17 residues in the CDR3. The CDR3, as DNA: TGCAGTGCCCGCCTACAGGGGCCATTGATTCGGACAGATACGCAGTATTTT. Its translation is CSARLQGPLIRTDTQYF.

DNA of the CDR3: TGCAGCGTTGGCAGGGAAGGGGCCAACGTCCTGACTTTC. Its translation: CSVGREGANVLTF. The chain is built from TRBV29-1 and TRBJ2-6; tentatively, D is TRBD1 (5 bases). Germline CDR1 is SQVTM and CDR2 is ANQGSEA. V dropped 4 bases and J dropped 4 bases, with 8 bases sitting between them. The CDR3 totals 13 residues.

The chain carries TRBV6-2 or TRBV6-3 and TRBJ2-7, with 7 bases fitting TRBD1. Trimming at V came to 6 bases and at J to 6 bases, leaving 5 bases not matched to a gene. CDR1 and CDR2 from the germline V gene are MNHEY and SVGEGT. This CDR3 comprises 12 residues. The CDR3 spells CASRMTGSEQYF. The CDR3 DNA follows: TGTGCCAGCAGGATGACAGGGAGCGAGCAGTACTTC.

This sequence joins TRBV29-1 and TRBJ1-1; D call uncertain. CDR3 length: 13 residues. The V and J ends lost 1 base and 5 bases respectively, with 11 bases between them. Germline V gene sequence: CDR1 SQVTM, CDR2 ANQGSEA. The CDR3 DNA reads as TGCAGCGTTGAAGTCCAGGTCTCAACTGAAGCTTTCTTT. Its translation: CSVEVQVSTEAFF.

The CDR3, as DNA: TGCAGTGCCCGGACAGCTAACACTGAAGCTTTCTTT. Amino acids: CSARTANTEAFF. This chain links TRBV20-1 with TRBJ1-1; a weak D match, TRBD1 (6 bases). Germline V CDR1 and CDR2: DFQATT, SNEGSKA (reference sequence). The CDR3 has 12 residues. The V and J ends lost 6 bases and 2 bases respectively, with 10 bases between them.